One T cell receptor beta chain is described in this entry. Original processing methods: Researchers report that nucleated cell counts were estimated from reference gene primer amplification. Sequenced by immunoSEQ multiplex PCR; TCRdb stores in-frame clones only, minus some. V, J and clone size derive from that table, while D and trimming were established from the DNA sequence. The sample lists fewer than 200,000 clones, approximately 81% seen once, with about 5.7% in the top ten. Researchers sorted participants into cohorts using their self-reported clinical history. The data derive from a study of blood T cell repertoires in COVID-19. Study as a whole: T cells, B-cell-depleted T cells, or PBMCs supplied cDNA or gDNA.

V was clipped by 2 bases and J by 2 bases, with 10 bases between them. From germline, CDR1 is MNHEY and CDR2 SVGAGI. The CDR3 spans 15 residues. Sequencing was carried out using PBMCs or T cells enriched from blood (not recorded which). This receptor was obtained from a woman aged 40 to 50 with acute COVID-19. The rearrangement joins TRBV6-5 to TRBJ1-5; TRBD1 might be the D (5 bases). In nucleotides, the CDR3 is TGTGCCAGCAGTTACGGGGGGAGTGGCAATCAGCCCCAGCATTTT. This gives the protein CASSYGGSGNQPQHF.